Listed here are 3 T cell receptor beta chains from one sample, sequenced in a study of T cells expressing NK-cell markers. TCRdb re-analyzed the 5' RACE reads; it lists each CDR3 protein once, without DNA. The specimen's table records 3,000 to 3,500 distinct CDR3 sequences. Sequenced material: blood T cells: a sorted CD56 or NKG2C T cell subset, CD4+ or CD8+ T cells, or bulk PBMC T cells (not recorded which). Every receptor here comes from a man aged 18-70 years in good health.

The V and J genes are TRBV29-1 and TRBJ2-7; checking the TCRdb D call of TRBD1 is not possible without DNA. The CDR3 runs to 14 residues. The germline CDR1 and CDR2 sequences are SQVTM and ANQGSEA. The CDR3 region is CSYPGGGSSYEQYF.

V usage is TRBV5-1 and J usage is TRBJ2-2. Germline CDR1 and CDR2: SGHRS and YFSETQ. The length of the CDR3 is 13 residues. The CDR3 region is CASSLAVIGELFF.

The chain links TRBV4-2 to TRBJ2-3; TCRdb calls TRBD2, which cannot be checked without DNA. The CDR3 loop spans 14 amino acids. The germline V gene encodes CDR1 LGHNA and CDR2 YNFKEQ. The CDR3: CATKGLADTDTQYF.